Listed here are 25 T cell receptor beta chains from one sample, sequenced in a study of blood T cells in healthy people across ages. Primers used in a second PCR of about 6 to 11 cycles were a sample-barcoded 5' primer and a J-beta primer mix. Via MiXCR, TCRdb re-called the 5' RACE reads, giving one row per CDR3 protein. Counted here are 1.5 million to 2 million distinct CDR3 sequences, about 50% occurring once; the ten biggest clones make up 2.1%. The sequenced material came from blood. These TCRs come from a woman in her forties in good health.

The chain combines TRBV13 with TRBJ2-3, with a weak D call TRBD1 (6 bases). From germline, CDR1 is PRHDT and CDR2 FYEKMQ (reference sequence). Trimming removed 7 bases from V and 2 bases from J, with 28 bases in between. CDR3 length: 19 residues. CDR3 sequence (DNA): TGTGCCAGCACCGTCTCGACCGGGACACCAAAAGGGGACACAGATACGCAGTATTTT. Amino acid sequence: CASTVSTGTPKGDTDTQYF. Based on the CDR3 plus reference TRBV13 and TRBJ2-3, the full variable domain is AAGVIQSPRHLIKEKRETATLKCYPIPRHDTVYWYQQGPGQDPQFLISFYEKMQSDKGSIPDRFSAQQFSDYHSELNMSSLELGDSALYFCASTVSTGTPKGDTDTQYFGPGTRLTVL.

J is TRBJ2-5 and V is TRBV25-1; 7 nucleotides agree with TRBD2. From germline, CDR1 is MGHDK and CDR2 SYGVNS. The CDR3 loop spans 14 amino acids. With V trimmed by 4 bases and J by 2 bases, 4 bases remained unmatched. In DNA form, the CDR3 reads TGTGCCAGCAGTGTGGGGGGGTGGCAAGAGACCCAGTACTTC. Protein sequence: CASSVGGWQETQYF.

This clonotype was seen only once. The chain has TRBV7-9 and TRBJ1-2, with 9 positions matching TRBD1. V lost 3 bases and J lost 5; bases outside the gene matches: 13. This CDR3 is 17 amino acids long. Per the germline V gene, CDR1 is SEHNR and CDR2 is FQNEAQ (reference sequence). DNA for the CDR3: TGTGCCAGCAGCTTCGGATCACAGGGGGCGTTGAGATATGGCTACACCTTC. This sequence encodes CASSFGSQGALRYGYTF.

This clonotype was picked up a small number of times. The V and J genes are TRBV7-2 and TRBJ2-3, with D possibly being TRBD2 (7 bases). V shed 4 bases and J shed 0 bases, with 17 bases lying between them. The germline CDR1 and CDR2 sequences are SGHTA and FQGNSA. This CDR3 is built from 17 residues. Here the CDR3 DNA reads TGTGCCAGCAGCTCCGGGTTGGGGGGGGCTAGCACAGATACGCAGTATTTT. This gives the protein CASSSGLGGASTDTQYF. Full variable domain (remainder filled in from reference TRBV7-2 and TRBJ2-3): GAGVSQSPSNKVTEKGKDVELRCDPISGHTALYWYRQSLGQGLEFLIYFQGNSAPDKSGLPSDRFSAERTGGSVSTLTIQRTQQEDSAVYLCASSSGLGGASTDTQYFGPGTRLTVL.

The CDR3 DNA reads as TGTGCCAGCAGCGGTGACAGGTACGTCGACTACGAGCAGTACTTC. Its translation is CASSGDRYVDYEQYF. V gene TRBV7-2 combines with J gene TRBJ2-5; tentative D call: TRBD1 (6 bases). The end of the DNA fits TRBJ2-7 better, so the J call may be wrong. This CDR3 has 15 residues. The germline gives CDR1 SGHTA, CDR2 FQGNSA.

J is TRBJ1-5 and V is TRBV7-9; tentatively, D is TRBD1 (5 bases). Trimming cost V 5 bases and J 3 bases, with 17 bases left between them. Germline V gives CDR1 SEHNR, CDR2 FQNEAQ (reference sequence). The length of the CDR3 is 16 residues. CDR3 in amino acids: CASSQALGGTNQPQHF. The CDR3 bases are TGTGCCAGCAGCCAAGCCCTGGGGGGAACCAATCAGCCCCAGCATTTT.

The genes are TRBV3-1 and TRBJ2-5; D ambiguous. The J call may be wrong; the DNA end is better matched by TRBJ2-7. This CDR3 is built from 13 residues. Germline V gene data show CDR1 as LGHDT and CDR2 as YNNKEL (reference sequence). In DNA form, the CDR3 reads TGTGCCAGCAGCCAAGTAGGTACGTTCGAGCAGTACTTC. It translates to CASSQVGTFEQYF.

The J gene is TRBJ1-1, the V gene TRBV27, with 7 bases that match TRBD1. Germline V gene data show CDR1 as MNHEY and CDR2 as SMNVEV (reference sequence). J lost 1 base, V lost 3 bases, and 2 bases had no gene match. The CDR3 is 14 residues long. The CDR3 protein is CASSFGQENTEAFF. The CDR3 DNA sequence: TGTGCCAGCAGTTTCGGACAGGAGAACACTGAAGCTTTCTTT.

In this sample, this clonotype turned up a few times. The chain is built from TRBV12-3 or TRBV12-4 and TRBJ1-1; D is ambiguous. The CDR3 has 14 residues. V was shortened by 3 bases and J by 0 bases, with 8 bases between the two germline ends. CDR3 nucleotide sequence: TGTGCCAGCAGTTTGGACTTCATGAACACTGAAGCTTTCTTT. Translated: CASSLDFMNTEAFF.

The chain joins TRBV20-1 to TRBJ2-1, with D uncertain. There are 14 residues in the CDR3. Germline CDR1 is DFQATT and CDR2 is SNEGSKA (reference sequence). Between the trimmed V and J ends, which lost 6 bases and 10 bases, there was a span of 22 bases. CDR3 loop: CSAGSLADSYEQFF. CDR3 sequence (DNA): TGCAGTGCGGGGTCTCTGGCGGATTCCTACGAGCAGTTCTTC.

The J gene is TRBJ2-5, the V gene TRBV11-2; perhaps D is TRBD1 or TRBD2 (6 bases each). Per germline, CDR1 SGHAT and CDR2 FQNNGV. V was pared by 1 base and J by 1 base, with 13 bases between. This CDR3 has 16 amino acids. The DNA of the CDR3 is TGTGCCAGCAGCTTAGGGGGGGCGCGGTCCCAAGAGACCCAGTACTTC. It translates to CASSLGGARSQETQYF.

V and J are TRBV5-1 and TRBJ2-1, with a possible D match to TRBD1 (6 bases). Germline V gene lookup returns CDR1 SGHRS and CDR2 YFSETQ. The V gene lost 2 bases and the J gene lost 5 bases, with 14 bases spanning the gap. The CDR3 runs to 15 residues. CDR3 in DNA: TGCGCCAGCAGCTTATTCCCAGGGGACCACAATGAGCAGTTCTTC. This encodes CASSLFPGDHNEQFF.

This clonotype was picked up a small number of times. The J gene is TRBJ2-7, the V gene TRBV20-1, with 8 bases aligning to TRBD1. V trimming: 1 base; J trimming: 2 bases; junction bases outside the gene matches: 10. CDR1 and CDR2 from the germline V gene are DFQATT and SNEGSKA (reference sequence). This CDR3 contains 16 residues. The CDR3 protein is CSARVPQTGAPYEQYF. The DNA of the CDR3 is TGCAGTGCTAGAGTCCCCCAGACAGGGGCTCCCTACGAGCAGTACTTC.

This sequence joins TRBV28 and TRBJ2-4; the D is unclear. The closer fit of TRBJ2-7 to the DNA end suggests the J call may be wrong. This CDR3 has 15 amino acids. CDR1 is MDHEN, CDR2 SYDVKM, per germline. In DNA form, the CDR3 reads TGTGCCAGCAGTTCCTCTGGACGGCCAGGCTACGAGCAGTACTTC. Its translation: CASSSSGRPGYEQYF.

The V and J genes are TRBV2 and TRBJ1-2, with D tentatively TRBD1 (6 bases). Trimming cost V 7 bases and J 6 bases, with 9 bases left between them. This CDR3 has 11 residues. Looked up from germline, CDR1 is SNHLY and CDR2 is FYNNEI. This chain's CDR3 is CASTYRDGYTF. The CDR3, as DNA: TGTGCCAGCACCTACAGGGATGGCTACACCTTC.

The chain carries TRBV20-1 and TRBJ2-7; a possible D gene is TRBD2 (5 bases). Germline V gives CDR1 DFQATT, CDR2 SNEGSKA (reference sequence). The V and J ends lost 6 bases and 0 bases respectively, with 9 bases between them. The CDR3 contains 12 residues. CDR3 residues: CSASTSSYEQYF. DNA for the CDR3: TGCAGTGCATCTACTAGCTCCTACGAGCAGTACTTC.

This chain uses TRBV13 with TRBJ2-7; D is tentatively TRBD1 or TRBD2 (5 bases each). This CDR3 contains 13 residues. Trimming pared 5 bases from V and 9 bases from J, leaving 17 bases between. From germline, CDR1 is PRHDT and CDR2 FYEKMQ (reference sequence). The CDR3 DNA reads TGTGCCAGCAGCGGGACGGCCGTAAACGGGCAGTACTTC. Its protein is CASSGTAVNGQYF. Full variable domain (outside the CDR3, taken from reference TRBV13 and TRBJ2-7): AAGVIQSPRHLIKEKRETATLKCYPIPRHDTVYWYQQGPGQDPQFLISFYEKMQSDKGSIPDRFSAQQFSDYHSELNMSSLELGDSALYFCASSGTAVNGQYFGPGTRLTVT.

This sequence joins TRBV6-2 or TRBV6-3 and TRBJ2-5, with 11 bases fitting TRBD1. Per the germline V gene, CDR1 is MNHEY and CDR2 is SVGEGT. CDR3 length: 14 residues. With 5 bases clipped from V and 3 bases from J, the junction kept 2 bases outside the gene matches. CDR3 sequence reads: CASSGTGGKETQYF. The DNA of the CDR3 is TGTGCCAGCAGTGGGACAGGGGGGAAAGAGACCCAGTACTTC.

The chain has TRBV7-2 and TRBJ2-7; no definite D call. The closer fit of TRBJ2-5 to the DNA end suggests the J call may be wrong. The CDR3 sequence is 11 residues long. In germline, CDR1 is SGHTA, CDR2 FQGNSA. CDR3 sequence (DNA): TGTGCCAGCAGCTTATCGTGGACCCAGTACTTC. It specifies CASSLSWTQYF.

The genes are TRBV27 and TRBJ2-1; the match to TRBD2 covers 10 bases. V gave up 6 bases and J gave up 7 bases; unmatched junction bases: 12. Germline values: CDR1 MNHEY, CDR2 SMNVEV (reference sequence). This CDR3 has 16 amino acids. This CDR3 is CASSRTSGGAGNEQFF. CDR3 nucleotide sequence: TGTGCCAGCAGCCGCACCAGCGGGGGGGCCGGGAATGAGCAGTTCTTC.

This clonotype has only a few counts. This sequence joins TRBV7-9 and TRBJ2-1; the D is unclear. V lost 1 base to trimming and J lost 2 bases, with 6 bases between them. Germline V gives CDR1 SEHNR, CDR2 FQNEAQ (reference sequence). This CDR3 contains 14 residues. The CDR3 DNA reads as TGTGCCAGCAGCTTAGTAAGGACCTACAATGAGCAGTTCTTC. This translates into CASSLVRTYNEQFF.

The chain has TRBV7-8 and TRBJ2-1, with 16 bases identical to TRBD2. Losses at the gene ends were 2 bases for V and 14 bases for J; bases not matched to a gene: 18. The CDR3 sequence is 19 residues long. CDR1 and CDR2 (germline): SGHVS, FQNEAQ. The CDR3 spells CASSLLFQGTSGGGKQKFF. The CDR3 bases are TGTGCCAGCAGCTTACTATTCCAAGGGACTAGCGGGGGGGGCAAGCAGAAGTTCTTC.

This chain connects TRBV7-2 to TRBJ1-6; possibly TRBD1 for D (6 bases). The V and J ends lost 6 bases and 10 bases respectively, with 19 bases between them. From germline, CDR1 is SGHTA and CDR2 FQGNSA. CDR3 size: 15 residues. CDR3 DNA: TGTGCCAGCAGTTTAACTGCAAACAGGGTCTCACCCCTCCACTTT. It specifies CASSLTANRVSPLHF. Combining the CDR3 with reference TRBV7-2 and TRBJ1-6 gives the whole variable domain GAGVSQSPSNKVTEKGKDVELRCDPISGHTALYWYRQSLGQGLEFLIYFQGNSAPDKSGLPSDRFSAERTGGSVSTLTIQRTQQEDSAVYLCASSLTANRVSPLHFGNGTRLTVT.

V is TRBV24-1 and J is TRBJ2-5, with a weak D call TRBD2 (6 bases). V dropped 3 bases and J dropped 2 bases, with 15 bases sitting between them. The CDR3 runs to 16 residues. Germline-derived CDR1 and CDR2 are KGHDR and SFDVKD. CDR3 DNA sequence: TGTGCCACCAGTGATCCCGGGGGATCCAAACAAGAGACCCAGTACTTC. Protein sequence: CATSDPGGSKQETQYF.

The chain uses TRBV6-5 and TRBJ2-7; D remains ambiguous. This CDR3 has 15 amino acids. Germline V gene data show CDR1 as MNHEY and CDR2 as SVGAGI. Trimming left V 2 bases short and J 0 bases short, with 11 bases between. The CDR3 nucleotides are TGTGCCAGCAGTTACCTCGAGAGCAGCTCCTACGAGCAGTACTTC. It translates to CASSYLESSSYEQYF.